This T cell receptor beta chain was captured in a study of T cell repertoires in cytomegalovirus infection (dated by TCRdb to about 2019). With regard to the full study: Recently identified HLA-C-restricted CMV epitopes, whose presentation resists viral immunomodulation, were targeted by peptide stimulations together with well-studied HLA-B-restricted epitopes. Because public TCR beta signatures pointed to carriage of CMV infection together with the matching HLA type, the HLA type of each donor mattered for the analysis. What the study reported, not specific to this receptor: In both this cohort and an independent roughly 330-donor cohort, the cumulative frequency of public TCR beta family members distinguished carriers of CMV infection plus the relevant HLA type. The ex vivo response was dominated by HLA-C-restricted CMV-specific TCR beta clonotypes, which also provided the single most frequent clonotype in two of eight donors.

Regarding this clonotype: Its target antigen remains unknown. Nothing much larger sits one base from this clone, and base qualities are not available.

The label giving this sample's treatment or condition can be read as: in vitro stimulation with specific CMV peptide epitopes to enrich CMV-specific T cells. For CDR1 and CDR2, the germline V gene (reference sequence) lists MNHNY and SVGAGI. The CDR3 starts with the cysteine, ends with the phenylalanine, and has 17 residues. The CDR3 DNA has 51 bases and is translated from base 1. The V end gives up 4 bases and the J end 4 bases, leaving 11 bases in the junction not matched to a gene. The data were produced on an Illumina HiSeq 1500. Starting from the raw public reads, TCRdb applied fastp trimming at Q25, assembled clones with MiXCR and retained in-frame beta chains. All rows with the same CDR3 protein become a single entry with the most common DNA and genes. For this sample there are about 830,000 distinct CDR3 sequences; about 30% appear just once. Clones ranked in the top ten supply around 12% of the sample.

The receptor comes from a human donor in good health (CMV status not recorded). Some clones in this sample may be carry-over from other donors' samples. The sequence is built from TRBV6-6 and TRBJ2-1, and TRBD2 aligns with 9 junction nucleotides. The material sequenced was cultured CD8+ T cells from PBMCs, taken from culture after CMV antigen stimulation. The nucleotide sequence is TGTGCCAGCAGTTCCATCGATCTGGCGGGGGGGTACAATGAGCAGTTCTTC. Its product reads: CASSSIDLAGGYNEQFF.